The 17 T cell receptor beta chains reported below all come from one sample, sequenced in a study of Ad26.COV2.S vaccination and SARS-CoV-2 variants. Libraries were prepared by immunoSEQ multiplex PCR; TCRdb keeps only in-frame clonotypes and omits some of them. The sample has 300,000 to 400,000 clones, around 85% seen once. Treatment of the sample: 19 received Ad26.COV2.S at low or high dose, single or two shots; about five received placebo; per-sample allocation not given. Day 63 after the first vaccine or placebo injection was the time point for sampling. Material: peripheral blood, obtained in a trial of Ad26.COV2.S vaccine versus placebo. Receptor source: a person between 18 and 65 years old who received the Ad26.COV2.S COVID-19 vaccine or a placebo.

CDR3 sequence reads: CASKETGVTNEKLFF. The CDR3 DNA follows: TGTGCCAGCAAAGAGACAGGGGTGACTAATGAAAAACTGTTTTTT. This chain joins TRBV25-1 and TRBJ1-4, with TRBD1 identical over 8 bases. The CDR3 has 15 residues. V lost 7 bases and J lost 2; bases outside the gene matches: 6. Germline V gene data show CDR1 as MGHDK and CDR2 as SYGVNS.

The chain employs TRBV5-5 and TRBJ2-2; possible D gene TRBD1, 6 bases. CDR3 size: 15 residues. V was pared by 4 bases and J by 3 bases, with 13 bases between. Germline assignment: CDR1 SGHKS and CDR2 YYEKEE (reference sequence). In nucleotides, the CDR3 is TGTGCCAGCAGCAACAGGGTAGGGGACACCGGGGAGCTGTTTTTT. Translated, it gives CASSNRVGDTGELFF.

V and J are TRBV28 and TRBJ2-3, with 7 bases matching TRBD2. Germline lookup yields CDR1 MDHEN and CDR2 SYDVKM. CDR3 length: 15 amino acids. The V segment lost 6 bases and the J segment 2 bases; nucleotides outside the gene matches: 8. This CDR3 reads CASSLVGGITDTQYF. The CDR3 DNA follows: TGTGCCAGCAGCTTGGTGGGGGGGATCACAGATACGCAGTATTTT.

The gene calls are TRBV12-5 and TRBJ1-2; TRBD1 agrees at 7 bases. The CDR3 extends over 15 amino acids. Germline values: CDR1 LGHNT, CDR2 FRNRAP. V gave up 0 bases and J gave up 4 bases; unmatched junction bases: 5. The CDR3 DNA reads as TGTGCTAGTGGTTTGGTACAGGGGAAGGGCTATGGCTACACCTTC. This encodes CASGLVQGKGYGYTF. Full variable domain (rest looked up from reference TRBV12-5 and TRBJ1-2): DARVTQTPRHKVTEMGQEVTMRCQPILGHNTVFWYRQTMMQGLELLAYFRNRAPLDDSGMPKDRFSAEMPDATLATLKIQPSEPRDSAVYFCASGLVQGKGYGYTFGSGTRLTVV.

This chain connects TRBV10-3 to TRBJ1-2, with 7 bases matching TRBD1. The CDR3 contains 14 residues. Germline V gene data show CDR1 as ENHRY and CDR2 as SYGVKD. J lost 4 bases, V lost 4 bases, and 6 bases had no gene match. The CDR3 nucleotides read TGTGCCATCAGTGGGGACAGTAAGGCCTATGGCTACACCTTC. Amino acid sequence: CAISGDSKAYGYTF.

J is TRBJ1-5 and V is TRBV2; TRBD1 matches at 12 bases. This CDR3 is built from 19 residues. Germline trimming cut 4 bases from V and 3 bases from J; bases unmatched to any gene: 13. CDR1 is SNHLY and CDR2 is FYNNEI in the germline V gene. CDR3 protein: CASSGLLGTGGLINQPQHF. CDR3 nucleotides: TGTGCCAGCAGTGGACTACTCGGGACAGGGGGCCTAATCAATCAGCCCCAGCATTTT. The variable domain in full, with the rest retrieved from reference TRBV2 and TRBJ1-5, is EPEVTQTPSHQVTQMGQEVILRCVPISNHLYFYWYRQILGQKVEFLVSFYNNEISEKSEIFDDQFSVERPDGSNFTLKIRSTKLEDSAMYFCASSGLLGTGGLINQPQHFGDGTRLSIL.

This clone was detected a few times. The chain has TRBV5-1 and TRBJ1-2; 11 bases match TRBD1. V shed 4 bases and J 3 bases; nucleotides not matched to a gene: 11. The CDR3 extends over 17 amino acids. Looked up from germline, CDR1 is SGHRS and CDR2 is YFSETQ. The CDR3 is CASSRQGQGAEDYGYTF. The CDR3 bases are TGCGCCAGCAGCCGCCAAGGACAGGGGGCTGAAGACTATGGCTACACCTTC.

V and J are TRBV9 and TRBJ1-2; unclear D gene. Germline V gene lookup returns CDR1 SGDLS and CDR2 YYNGEE. The CDR3 runs 14 residues. V was clipped by 0 bases and J by 0 bases, with 6 bases between them. Here the CDR3 DNA reads TGTGCCAGCAGCGTAGGGTTAGCTAACTATGGCTACACCTTC. Protein: CASSVGLANYGYTF.

The J gene is TRBJ2-7, the V gene TRBV2; no firm D call. The CDR3 has 14 amino acids. CDR1 is SNHLY and CDR2 is FYNNEI in the germline V gene. V lost 4 bases, J lost 2 bases, and 12 bases lay in between. The CDR3 DNA sequence: TGTGCCAGCAGTGTGCCTTTTGGCCCCTACGAGCAGTACTTC. Protein sequence: CASSVPFGPYEQYF.

The V call is TRBV6-5, the J call TRBJ2-7; the D gene is possibly TRBD1 (6 bases). Germline loops: CDR1 MNHEY, CDR2 SVGAGI. The V end lost 11 bases, the J end lost 1 base, and 9 bases lay between the germline ends. The CDR3 has 11 residues. CDR3 region: CASGASYEQYF. CDR3 coding DNA: TGTGCCTCAGGGGCTTCCTACGAGCAGTACTTC.

Notes on this clone: The same CDR3 can be traced to other DNA sequences in this sample. The rearrangement uses TRBV5-1 and TRBJ2-6, with no clear D. The CDR3 covers 15 residues. V shed 0 bases and J shed 1 base, with 5 bases lying between them. Per the germline V gene, CDR1 is SGHRS and CDR2 is YFSETQ. In DNA form, the CDR3 reads TGCGCCAGCAGCTTGGACGGGTCTGGGGCCAACGTCCTGACTTTC. Its protein is CASSLDGSGANVLTF.

This rearrangement joins TRBV20-1 to TRBJ2-7, with 10 bases identical to TRBD1. The CDR3 has 14 residues. V shed 8 bases, J shed 2 bases, and the junction held 9 bases outside the gene matches. Germline V gives CDR1 DFQATT, CDR2 SNEGSKA (reference sequence). Written as DNA, the CDR3 is TGCAGTCCCAGTGGGGACAGGGGTACCTACGAGCAGTACTTC. Its translation is CSPSGDRGTYEQYF.

The J gene is TRBJ1-2, the V gene TRBV3-1 (or the pseudogene TRBV3-2); unclear D gene. The CDR3 runs to 14 residues. The V gene lost 1 base and the J gene lost 1 base, with 7 bases spanning the gap. In germline, CDR1 is LGHDT, CDR2 YNNKEL (reference sequence). DNA for the CDR3: TGTGCCAGCAGCCAAGGGGGAAATAACTATGGCTACACCTTC. It codes for CASSQGGNNYGYTF.

The DNA of the CDR3 is TGTGCCAGCAGCTTAACTAGCGGGGGCCTAGTGGGAGATACGCAGTATTTT. As protein: CASSLTSGGLVGDTQYF. This chain joins TRBV7-2 and TRBJ2-3; 11 bases map to TRBD2. CDR3 length equals 17 residues. Trimming removed 2 bases from V and 5 bases from J; junction bases left unmatched: 9. Germline V gives CDR1 SGHTA, CDR2 FQGNSA. The variable domain in full, completed from reference TRBV7-2 and TRBJ2-3, reads GAGVSQSPSNKVTEKGKDVELRCDPISGHTALYWYRQSLGQGLEFLIYFQGNSAPDKSGLPSDRFSAERTGGSVSTLTIQRTQQEDSAVYLCASSLTSGGLVGDTQYFGPGTRLTVL.

The gene calls are TRBV7-2 and TRBJ2-1; TRBD2 aligns across 9 bases. V trimming: 2 bases; J trimming: 3 bases; junction bases outside the gene matches: 5. Germline assignment: CDR1 SGHTA and CDR2 FQGNSA. The CDR3 has 16 amino acids. CDR3 region: CASSLLAGPHYNEQFF. The CDR3 DNA follows: TGTGCCAGCAGCTTACTAGCGGGACCCCACTACAATGAGCAGTTCTTC.

This clone was seen only a few times. The chain joins TRBV6-5 to TRBJ1-2; 7 positions match TRBD1. The CDR3 consists of 13 residues. J was trimmed by 7 bases and V by 4 bases; bases with no gene match: 6. From germline, CDR1 is MNHEY and CDR2 SVGAGI. CDR3 sequence: CASSSTGDSGYTF. For the CDR3, the DNA is TGTGCCAGCAGTTCCACAGGGGATTCTGGCTACACCTTC.

The CDR3 loop reads CASSSLPGQRVTEAFF. The CDR3 DNA follows: TGTGCCAGCAGTTCTCTCCCAGGACAGCGGGTCACTGAAGCTTTCTTT. The V and J genes are TRBV6-5 and TRBJ1-1; D is possibly TRBD1 (6 bases). Between the trimmed V and J ends, which lost 4 bases and 4 bases, there was a span of 19 bases. The CDR3 has 16 amino acids. Germline lookup yields CDR1 MNHEY and CDR2 SVGAGI.